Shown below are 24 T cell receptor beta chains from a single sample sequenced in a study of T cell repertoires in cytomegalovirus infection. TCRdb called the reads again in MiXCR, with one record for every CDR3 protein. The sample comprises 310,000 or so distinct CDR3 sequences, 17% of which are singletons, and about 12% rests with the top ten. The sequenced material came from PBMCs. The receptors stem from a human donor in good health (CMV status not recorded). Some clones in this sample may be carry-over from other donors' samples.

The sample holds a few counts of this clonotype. CDR3 bases: TGCGCCAGCAGCCCCGGGGAGACGGGGGGGCAAGATACGCAGTATTTT. Translated, it gives CASSPGETGGQDTQYF. The V and J genes are TRBV5-1 and TRBJ2-3, with 8 positions matching TRBD2. The V and J ends lost 4 bases and 5 bases, in that order; junction bases with no gene match: 12. The CDR3 length is 16 residues. Germline V CDR1 and CDR2: SGHRS, YFSETQ.

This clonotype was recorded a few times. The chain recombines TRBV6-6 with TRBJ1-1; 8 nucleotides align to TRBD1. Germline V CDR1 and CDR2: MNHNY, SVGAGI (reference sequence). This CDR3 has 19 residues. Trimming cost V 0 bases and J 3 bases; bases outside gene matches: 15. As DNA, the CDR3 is TGTGCCAGCAGTTACTCATACCGGCCAGGGGGCGCGGGGGACACTGAAGCTTTCTTT. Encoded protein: CASSYSYRPGGAGDTEAFF.

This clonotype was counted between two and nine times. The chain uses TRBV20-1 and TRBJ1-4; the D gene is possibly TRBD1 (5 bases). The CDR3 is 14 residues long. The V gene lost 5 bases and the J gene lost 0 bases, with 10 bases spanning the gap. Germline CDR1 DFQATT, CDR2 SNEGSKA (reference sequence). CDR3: CSARDVTTNEKLFF. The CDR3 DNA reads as TGCAGTGCTCGGGACGTCACAACTAATGAAAAACTGTTTTTT.

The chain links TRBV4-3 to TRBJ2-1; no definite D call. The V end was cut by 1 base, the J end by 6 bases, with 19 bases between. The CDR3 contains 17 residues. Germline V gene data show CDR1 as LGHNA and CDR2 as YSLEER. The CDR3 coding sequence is TGCGCCAGCAGCCAAGTCCCTGCAGGAGAAATCCGCAATGAGCAGTTCTTC. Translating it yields CASSQVPAGEIRNEQFF.

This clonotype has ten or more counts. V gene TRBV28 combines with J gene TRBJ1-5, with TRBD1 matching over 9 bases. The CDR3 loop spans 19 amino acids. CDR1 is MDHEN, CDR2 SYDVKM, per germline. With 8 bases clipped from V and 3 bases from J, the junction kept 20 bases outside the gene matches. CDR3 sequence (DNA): TGTGCCAGCGGGACAGGGAGTAAAGCCCGCCCCATTAACAATCAGCCCCAGCATTTT. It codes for CASGTGSKARPINNQPQHF.

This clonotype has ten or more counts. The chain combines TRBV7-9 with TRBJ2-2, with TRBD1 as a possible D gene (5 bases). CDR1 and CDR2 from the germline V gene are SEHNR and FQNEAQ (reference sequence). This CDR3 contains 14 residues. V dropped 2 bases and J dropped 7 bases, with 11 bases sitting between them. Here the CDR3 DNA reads TGTGCCAGCAGCTTATTCAGGGCAGACGGGGAGCTGTTTTTT. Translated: CASSLFRADGELFF.

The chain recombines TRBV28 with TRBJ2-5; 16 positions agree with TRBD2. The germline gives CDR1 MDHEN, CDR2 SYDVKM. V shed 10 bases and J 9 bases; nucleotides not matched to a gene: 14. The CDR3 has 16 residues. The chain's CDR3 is CATGGLAGGAPWAQYF. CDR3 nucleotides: TGTGCCACCGGGGGACTAGCGGGGGGGGCCCCATGGGCCCAGTACTTC.

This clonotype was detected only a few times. The CDR3 DNA reads as TGTGCCAGCAGCGACCTCCAGGGGGCAAATCCCTACGAGCAGTACTTC. It translates to CASSDLQGANPYEQYF. J is TRBJ2-7 and V is TRBV7-9, with 8 nucleotides matching TRBD1. Germline V lookup: CDR1 SEHNR, CDR2 FQNEAQ (reference sequence). V shed 5 bases and J 2 bases; nucleotides not matched to a gene: 11. This CDR3 spans 16 amino acids.

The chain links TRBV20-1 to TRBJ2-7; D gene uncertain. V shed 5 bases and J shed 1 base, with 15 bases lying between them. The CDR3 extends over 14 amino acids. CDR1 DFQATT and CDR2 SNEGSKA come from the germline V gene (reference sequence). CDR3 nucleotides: TGCAGTGCTCTGCTCCAGGACCAGTCCTACGAGCAGTACTTC. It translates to CSALLQDQSYEQYF.

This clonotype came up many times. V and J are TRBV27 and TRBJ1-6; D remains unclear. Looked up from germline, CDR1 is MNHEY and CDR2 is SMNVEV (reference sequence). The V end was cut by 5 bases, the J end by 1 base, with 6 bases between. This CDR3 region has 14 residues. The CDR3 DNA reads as TGTGCCAGCAGTATAGGGTCCTATAATTCACCCCTCCACTTT. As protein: CASSIGSYNSPLHF.

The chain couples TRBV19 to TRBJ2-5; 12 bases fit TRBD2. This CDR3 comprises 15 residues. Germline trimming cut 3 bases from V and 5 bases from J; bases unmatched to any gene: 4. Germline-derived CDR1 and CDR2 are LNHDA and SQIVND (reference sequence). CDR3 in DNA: TGTGCCAGTAGTATGCCTAGCGGGGGGGCTGAGACCCAGTACTTC. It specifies CASSMPSGGAETQYF. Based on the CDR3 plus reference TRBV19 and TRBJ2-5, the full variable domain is DGGITQSPKYLFRKEGQNVTLSCEQNLNHDAMYWYRQDPGQGLRLIYYSQIVNDFQKGDIAEGYSVSREKKESFPLTVTSAQKNPTAFYLCASSMPSGGAETQYFGPGTRLLVL.

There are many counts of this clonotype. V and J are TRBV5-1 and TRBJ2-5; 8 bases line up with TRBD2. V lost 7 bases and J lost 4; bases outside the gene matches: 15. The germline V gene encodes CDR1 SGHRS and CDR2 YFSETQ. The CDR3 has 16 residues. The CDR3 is CASESGVAGGLETQYF. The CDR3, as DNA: TGCGCCAGCGAATCCGGCGTGGCGGGGGGCCTAGAGACCCAGTACTTC.

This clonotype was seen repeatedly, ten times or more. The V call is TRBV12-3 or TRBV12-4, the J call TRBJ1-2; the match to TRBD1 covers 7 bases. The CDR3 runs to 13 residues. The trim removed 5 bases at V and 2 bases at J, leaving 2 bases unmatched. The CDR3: CASSRDRNYGYTF. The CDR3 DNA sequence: TGTGCCAGCAGTCGGGACAGAAACTATGGCTACACCTTC.

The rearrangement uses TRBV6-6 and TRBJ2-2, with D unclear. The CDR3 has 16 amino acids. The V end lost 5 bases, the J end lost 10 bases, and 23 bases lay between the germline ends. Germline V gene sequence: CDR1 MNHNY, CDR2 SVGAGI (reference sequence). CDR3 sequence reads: CASSPESGIPVTELFF. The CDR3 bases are TGTGCCAGCAGTCCCGAAAGTGGGATCCCCGTAACGGAGCTGTTTTTT.

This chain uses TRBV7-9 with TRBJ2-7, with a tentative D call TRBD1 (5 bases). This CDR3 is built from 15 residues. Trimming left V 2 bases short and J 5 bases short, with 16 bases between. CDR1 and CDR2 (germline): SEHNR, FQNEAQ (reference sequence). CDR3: CASSLLGQVSHEQYF. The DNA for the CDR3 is TGTGCCAGCAGCTTACTGGGGCAGGTATCCCACGAGCAGTACTTC.

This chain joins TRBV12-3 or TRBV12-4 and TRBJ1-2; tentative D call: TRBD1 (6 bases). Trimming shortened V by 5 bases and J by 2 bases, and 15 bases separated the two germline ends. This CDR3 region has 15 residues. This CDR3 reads CASSPQYRANYGYTF. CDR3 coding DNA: TGTGCCAGCAGTCCTCAATACAGGGCCAACTATGGCTACACCTTC.

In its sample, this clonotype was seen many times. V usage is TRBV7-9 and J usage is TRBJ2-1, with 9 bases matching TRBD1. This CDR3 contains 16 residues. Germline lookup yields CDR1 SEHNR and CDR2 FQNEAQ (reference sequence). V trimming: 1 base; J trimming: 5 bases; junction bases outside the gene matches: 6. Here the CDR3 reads CASSLVLGQGHNEQFF. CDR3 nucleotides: TGTGCCAGCAGCTTAGTTCTCGGACAGGGGCACAATGAGCAGTTCTTC.

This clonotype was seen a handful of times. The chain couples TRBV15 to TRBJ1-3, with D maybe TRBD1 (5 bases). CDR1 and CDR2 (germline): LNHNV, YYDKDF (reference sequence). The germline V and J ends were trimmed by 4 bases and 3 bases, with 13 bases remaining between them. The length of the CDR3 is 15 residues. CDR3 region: CATSKFQGDGNTIYF. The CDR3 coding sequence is TGTGCCACCAGCAAATTTCAGGGCGATGGAAACACCATATATTTT.

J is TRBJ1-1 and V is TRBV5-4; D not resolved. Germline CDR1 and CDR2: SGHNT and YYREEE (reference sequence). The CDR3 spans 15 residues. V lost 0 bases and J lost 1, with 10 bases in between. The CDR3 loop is CASSLDYHWNTEAFF. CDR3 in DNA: TGTGCCAGCAGCTTGGACTACCATTGGAACACTGAAGCTTTCTTT. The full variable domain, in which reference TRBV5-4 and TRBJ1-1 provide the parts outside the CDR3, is ETGVTQSPTHLIKTRGQQVTLRCSSQSGHNTVSWYQQALGQGPQFIFQYYREEENGRGNFPPRFSGLQFPNYSSELNVNALELDDSALYLCASSLDYHWNTEAFFGQGTRLTVV.

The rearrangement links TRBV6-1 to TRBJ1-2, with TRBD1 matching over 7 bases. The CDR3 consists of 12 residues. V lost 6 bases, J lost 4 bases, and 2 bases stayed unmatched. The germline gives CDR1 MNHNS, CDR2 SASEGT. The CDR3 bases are TGTGCCAGCAGGGGGACAGCCTATGGCTACACCTTC. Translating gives CASRGTAYGYTF.

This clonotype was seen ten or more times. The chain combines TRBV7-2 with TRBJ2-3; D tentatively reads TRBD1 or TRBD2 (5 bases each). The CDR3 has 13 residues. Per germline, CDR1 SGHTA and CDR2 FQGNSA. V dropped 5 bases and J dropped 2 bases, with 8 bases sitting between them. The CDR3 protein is CASSRGTTDTQYF. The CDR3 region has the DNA TGTGCCAGCAGCAGAGGGACCACAGATACGCAGTATTTT. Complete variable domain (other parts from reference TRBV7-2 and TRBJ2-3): GAGVSQSPSNKVTEKGKDVELRCDPISGHTALYWYRQSLGQGLEFLIYFQGNSAPDKSGLPSDRFSAERTGGSVSTLTIQRTQQEDSAVYLCASSRGTTDTQYFGPGTRLTVL.

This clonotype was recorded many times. The CDR3 sequence is CASSRPGTPSVADTQYF. The DNA for the CDR3 is TGTGCCAGCAGTCGCCCCGGGACACCCTCAGTGGCAGATACGCAGTATTTT. This chain joins TRBV28 and TRBJ2-3; D may be TRBD1 (6 bases). V was trimmed by 5 bases and J by 4 bases, leaving 22 bases between them. The CDR3 is made up of 17 amino acids. Germline lookup yields CDR1 MDHEN and CDR2 SYDVKM.

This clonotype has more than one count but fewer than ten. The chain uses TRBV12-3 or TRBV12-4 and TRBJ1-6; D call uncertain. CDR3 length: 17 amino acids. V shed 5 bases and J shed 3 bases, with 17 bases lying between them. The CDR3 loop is CASSPRRVGFYNSPLHF. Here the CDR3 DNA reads TGTGCCAGCAGTCCCCGCCGGGTGGGCTTCTATAATTCACCCCTCCACTTT.

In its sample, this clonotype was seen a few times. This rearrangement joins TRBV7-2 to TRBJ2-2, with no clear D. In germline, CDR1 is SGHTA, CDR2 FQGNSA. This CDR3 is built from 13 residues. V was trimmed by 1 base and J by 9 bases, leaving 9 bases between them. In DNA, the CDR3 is TGTGCCAGCAGCTTAGAGAGGCTTCGGGAGCTGTTTTTT. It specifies CASSLERLRELFF.